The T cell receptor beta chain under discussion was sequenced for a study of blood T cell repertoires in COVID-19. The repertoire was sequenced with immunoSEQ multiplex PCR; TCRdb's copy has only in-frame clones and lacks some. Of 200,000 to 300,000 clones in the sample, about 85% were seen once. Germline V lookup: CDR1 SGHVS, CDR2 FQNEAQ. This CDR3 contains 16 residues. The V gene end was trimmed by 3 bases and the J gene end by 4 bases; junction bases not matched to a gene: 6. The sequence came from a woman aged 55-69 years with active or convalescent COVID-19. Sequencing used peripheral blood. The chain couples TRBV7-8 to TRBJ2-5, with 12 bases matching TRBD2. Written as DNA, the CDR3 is TGTGCCAGCAGCTTTAACCGACTAGCGGGGGTAGAGACCCAGTACTTC. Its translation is CASSFNRLAGVETQYF.